These T cell receptor beta chains were read from a single sample in a study of blood T cell repertoires in COVID-19. Data came from immunoSEQ multiplex PCR; TCRdb stores just in-frame clones and leaves some out. The data contain around 30,000 clones, about 90% of them singletons. The sequencing input was peripheral blood. The receptors were gathered from a human donor with active COVID-19. The donor label of this sample is uncertain. Each CDR3 is given with its conserved first and last residue. Fields, in order: D gene, J gene, clone size, V gene, CDR3 protein, CDR3 DNA. D genes are given only for firm matches. Size values are once, few and many counts, or a class for expanded clones, and some rows have none.

NA TRBJ1-5 NA TRBV18 CASSPLTENQPQHF TGTGCCAGCTCACCCCTGACAGAAAATCAGCCCCAGCATTTT
TRBD1 TRBJ1-2 NA TRBV12-5 CASGPGQGRNYGYTF TGTGCTAGTGGCCCGGGACAGGGGCGGAACTATGGCTACACCTTC
TRBD1 TRBJ2-7 NA TRBV6-2/TRBV6-3 CASSYSGTGSYEQYF TGTGCCAGCAGTTACTCCGGGACAGGCTCCTACGAGCAGTACTTC
TRBD1 TRBJ2-7 NA TRBV11-2 CASSWDRGRYEQYF TGTGCCAGCAGTTGGGACAGGGGGCGATACGAGCAGTACTTC
NA TRBJ2-2 NA TRBV7-2 CASIFVRGTGELFF TGTGCCAGCATTTTTGTCCGGGGCACCGGGGAGCTGTTTTTT
NA TRBJ2-3 few TRBV3-1/TRBV3-2 CASSPPGSDTQYF TGTGCCAGCAGCCCCCCGGGGTCAGATACGCAGTATTTT
NA TRBJ1-6 NA TRBV5-6 CASSLWYGSSYNSPLHF TGTGCCAGCAGCTTATGGTATGGGAGCTCCTATAATTCACCCCTCCACTTT
TRBD2 TRBJ2-5 NA TRBV5-1 CASSSSGLAGGLVIYF TGCGCCAGCAGCTCTTCAGGACTAGCGGGGGGACTTGTGATCTACTTC
NA TRBJ2-3 NA TRBV18 CASSPPGIVGTDTQYF TGTGCCAGCTCACCTCCCGGGATCGTGGGCACAGATACGCAGTATTTT
NA TRBJ1-1 few TRBV11-2 CASSPSLYTEAFF TGTGCCAGCAGCCCGAGCCTATACACTGAAGCTTTCTTT
NA TRBJ1-1 NA TRBV20-1 CSARPGTEAFF TGCAGTGCTAGACCCGGGACTGAAGCTTTCTTT
NA TRBJ2-3 NA TRBV12-3/TRBV12-4 CASQITDTQYF TGTGCCAGCCAAATCACAGATACGCAGTATTTT